The 10 T cell receptor beta chains given below trace back to one sample, sequenced in a study of somatic mutations in cytotoxic T cells in rheumatoid arthritis. Assay: immunoSEQ multiplex PCR; the TCRdb copy retains only in-frame clones and omits some. Of about 23,000 clones listed, roughly 80% are singletons. The sample taken for sequencing was CD8+ T cells sorted from blood. The origin of the receptors is an adult with rheumatoid arthritis.

The rearrangement links TRBV7-6 to TRBJ1-1, with 9 bases matching TRBD1. Germline V gives CDR1 SGHVS, CDR2 FNYEAQ. The length of the CDR3 is 17 residues. The junction had 13 bases not matched to a gene; V was cut back by 5 bases and J by 3 bases. CDR3 loop: CASSPVVQGASDTEAFF. CDR3 coding DNA: TGTGCCAGCAGCCCGGTGGTACAGGGGGCCTCGGACACTGAAGCTTTCTTT.

The chain combines TRBV2 with TRBJ2-2; TRBD2 matches 9 bases. The CDR3 is made up of 16 amino acids. Trimming at V came to 7 bases and at J to 0 bases, leaving 6 bases not matched to a gene. CDR1 and CDR2 (germline): SNHLY, FYNNEI. The CDR3 DNA reads TGTGCCAGCACCGCCCCTAGCGGGGCGAACACCGGGGAGCTGTTTTTT. It specifies CASTAPSGANTGELFF.

The chain recombines TRBV5-1 with TRBJ1-1, with TRBD1 identical over 9 bases. The CDR3 runs 16 residues. Trimming at V came to 2 bases and at J to 4 bases, leaving 9 bases not matched to a gene. Germline lookup yields CDR1 SGHRS and CDR2 YFSETQ. The CDR3 is CASSLGDRGGSTEAFF. The CDR3 DNA sequence: TGCGCCAGCAGCTTAGGAGACAGGGGGGGGAGCACTGAAGCTTTCTTT.

This clone was found once. The rearrangement links TRBV4-3 to TRBJ2-5; 10 bases fit TRBD2. Germline CDR1 is LGHNA and CDR2 is YSLEER. Trimming removed 2 bases from V and 3 bases from J; junction bases left unmatched: 9. The CDR3 covers 17 residues. CDR3 nucleotide sequence: TGCGCCAGCAGCCAAACCTTTACACTAGCGGGGAAAGAGACCCAGTACTTC. Protein sequence: CASSQTFTLAGKETQYF.

V is TRBV5-1 and J is TRBJ1-6; TRBD1 matches at 7 bases. The V and J ends lost 5 bases and 1 base, in that order; junction bases with no gene match: 15. Germline V gives CDR1 SGHRS, CDR2 YFSETQ. The CDR3 is made up of 19 amino acids. The CDR3 region is CASSTSQGFSESYNSPLHF. As DNA, the CDR3 is TGCGCCAGCAGTACCTCACAGGGGTTCTCGGAGTCCTATAATTCACCCCTCCACTTT.

The V gene is TRBV5-6, the J gene TRBJ1-2; D gene unclear. Germline assignment: CDR1 SGHDT and CDR2 YYEEEE. The CDR3 contains 14 residues. V lost 1 base and J 1 base, leaving 8 bases between the germline ends. The CDR3 DNA reads as TGTGCCAGCAGCTTGTGGGAGGGTAACTATGGCTACACCTTC. Its translation: CASSLWEGNYGYTF.

The chain links TRBV27 to TRBJ1-2; 12 bases match TRBD1. The germline gives CDR1 MNHEY, CDR2 SMNVEV (reference sequence). The V and J ends lost 4 bases and 0 bases, in that order; junction bases with no gene match: 9. The CDR3 sequence is 18 residues long. In DNA, the CDR3 is TGTGCCAGCAGTTCCAATCCGGGACAGGGGGCTACTAACTATGGCTACACCTTC. Translated, it gives CASSSNPGQGATNYGYTF.

J is TRBJ2-3 and V is TRBV4-3; 9 bases map to TRBD2. This CDR3 has 17 amino acids. Trimming took 0 bases from V and 2 from J; bases not matched to a gene: 6. Germline V lookup: CDR1 LGHNA, CDR2 YSLEER. CDR3 DNA: TGCGCCAGCAGCCAAGAATGGAGCGGGGGGTTCACAGATACGCAGTATTTT. This sequence encodes CASSQEWSGGFTDTQYF.

V is TRBV6-4 and J is TRBJ1-1, with D unclear. This CDR3 is 14 amino acids long. The V end was cut by 3 bases, the J end by 2 bases, with 10 bases between. Germline V CDR1 and CDR2: MRHNA, SNTAGT. The CDR3 loop is CASSEDGDNTEAFF. The DNA for the CDR3 is TGTGCCAGCAGTGAGGACGGGGATAACACTGAAGCTTTCTTT.

The rearrangement links TRBV7-6 to TRBJ2-7, with 10 bases fitting TRBD2. Trimming removed 5 bases from V and 2 bases from J; junction bases left unmatched: 6. From germline, CDR1 is SGHVS and CDR2 FNYEAQ. The CDR3 loop spans 15 amino acids. CDR3 in DNA: TGTGCCAGCAGCCCGGGGACTAGCGTGGCCTACGAGCAGTACTTC. Amino acids: CASSPGTSVAYEQYF.